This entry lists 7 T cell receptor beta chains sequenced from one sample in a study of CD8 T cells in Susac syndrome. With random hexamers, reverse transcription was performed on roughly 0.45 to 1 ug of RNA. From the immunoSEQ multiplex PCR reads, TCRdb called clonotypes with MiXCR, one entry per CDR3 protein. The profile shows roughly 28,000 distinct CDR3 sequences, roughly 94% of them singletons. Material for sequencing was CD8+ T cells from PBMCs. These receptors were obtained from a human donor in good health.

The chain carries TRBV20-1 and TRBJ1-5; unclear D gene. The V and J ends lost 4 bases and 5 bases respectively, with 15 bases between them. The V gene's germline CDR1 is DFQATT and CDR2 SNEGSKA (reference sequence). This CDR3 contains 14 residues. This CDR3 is CSAIPEGLDQPQHF. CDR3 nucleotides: TGCAGTGCTATACCGGAGGGTCTCGATCAGCCCCAGCATTTT.

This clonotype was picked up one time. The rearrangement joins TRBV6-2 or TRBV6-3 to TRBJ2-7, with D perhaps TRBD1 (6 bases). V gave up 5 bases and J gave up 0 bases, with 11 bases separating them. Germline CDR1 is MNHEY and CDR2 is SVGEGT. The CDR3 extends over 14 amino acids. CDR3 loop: CASSPTGFSYEQYF. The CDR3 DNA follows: TGTGCCAGCAGTCCGACAGGATTCTCCTACGAGCAGTACTTC.

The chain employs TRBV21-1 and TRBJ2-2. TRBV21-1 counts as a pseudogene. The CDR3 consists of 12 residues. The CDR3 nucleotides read TGTGCCAGCGGGCCGAACACCGGGGAGCTGTTTTTT. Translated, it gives CASGPNTGELFF.

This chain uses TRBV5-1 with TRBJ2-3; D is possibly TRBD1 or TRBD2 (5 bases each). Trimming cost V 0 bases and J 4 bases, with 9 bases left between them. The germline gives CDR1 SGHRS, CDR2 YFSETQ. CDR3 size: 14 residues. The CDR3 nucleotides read TGCGCCAGCAGCTTGGACCGGGGACCAGATACGCAGTATTTT. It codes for CASSLDRGPDTQYF.

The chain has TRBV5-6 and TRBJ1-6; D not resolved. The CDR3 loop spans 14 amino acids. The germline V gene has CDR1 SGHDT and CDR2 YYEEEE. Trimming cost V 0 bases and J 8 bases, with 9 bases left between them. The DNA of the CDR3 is TGTGCCAGCAGCTTGGGGCAGCCTCATTCACCCCTCCACTTT. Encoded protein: CASSLGQPHSPLHF.

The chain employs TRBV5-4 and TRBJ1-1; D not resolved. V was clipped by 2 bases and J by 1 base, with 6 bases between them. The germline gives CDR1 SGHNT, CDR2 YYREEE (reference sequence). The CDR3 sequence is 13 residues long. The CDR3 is CASSFPGNTEAFF. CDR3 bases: TGTGCCAGCAGCTTCCCGGGGAACACTGAAGCTTTCTTT.

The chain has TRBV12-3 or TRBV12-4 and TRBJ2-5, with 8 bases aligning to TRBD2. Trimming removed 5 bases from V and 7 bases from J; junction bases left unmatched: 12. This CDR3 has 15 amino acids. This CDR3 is CASSPGGALAGTQYF. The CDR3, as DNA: TGTGCCAGCAGTCCCGGGGGGGCCTTGGCGGGGACCCAGTACTTC.